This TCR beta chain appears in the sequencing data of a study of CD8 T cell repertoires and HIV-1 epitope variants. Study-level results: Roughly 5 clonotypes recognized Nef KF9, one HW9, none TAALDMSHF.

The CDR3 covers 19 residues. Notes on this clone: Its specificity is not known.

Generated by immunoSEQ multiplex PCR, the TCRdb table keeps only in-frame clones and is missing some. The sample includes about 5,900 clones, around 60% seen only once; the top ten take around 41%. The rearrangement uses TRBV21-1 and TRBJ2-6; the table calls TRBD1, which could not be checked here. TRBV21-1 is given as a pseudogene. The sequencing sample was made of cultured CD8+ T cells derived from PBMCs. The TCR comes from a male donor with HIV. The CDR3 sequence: CASSSGQGAGSSGANVLTF. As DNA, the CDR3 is TGTGCCAGCAGCTCGGGACAGGGGGCGGGTTCCTCTGGGGCCAACGTCCTGACTTTC.